This is a list of T cell receptor beta chains from one sample in a study of T cells in Graves' hyperthyroidism and ophthalmopathy. TCRdb reprocessed the multiplex PCR reads via MiXCR and lists one record per CDR3 protein. The sample yields over 700,000 distinct CDR3 sequences, about 35% seen once. Sequencing input: blood. These receptors were collected from a woman aged 40 to 49 with Graves' hyperthyroidism. Both conserved end residues are part of each CDR3. A D gene is named only where the DNA matches it firmly. Size is omitted from some rows. Given values are once, few, many or a class for expanded clones.

d_gene	j_gene	v_gene	abundance	CDR3nt	CDR3aa
TRBD2	TRBJ2-7	TRBV7-2	many	TGTGCCAGCAGCTTAGCTAGCGGGGCCTACGAGCAGTACTTC	CASSLASGAYEQYF
-	TRBJ1-1	TRBV7-9	-	TGTGCCAGCAGCTTAGCGGACGAGACACTTGAAGCTTTCTTT	CASSLADETLEAFF
-	TRBJ2-5	TRBV11-2	-	TGCGCCAGCAGCTTGGACGGGGTGTACCAAGGGACCCAGTACTTC	CASSLDGVYQGTQYF
-	TRBJ2-5	TRBV7-9	-	TGTGCCAGCAGCTTGTATGGCGGCGAGTGGACCCAGTACTTC	CASSLYGGEWTQYF
TRBD1	TRBJ1-1	TRBV2	many	TGTGCCAGCAGTTTCGGACAGGGGATGTCTGAAGCTTTCTTT	CASSFGQGMSEAFF
TRBD1	TRBJ1-6	TRBV4-3	few	TGCGCCAGCAGCCAACAGCAGTGGGACAGGGGTTCACCCCTCCACTTT	CASSQQQWDRGSPLHF
-	TRBJ1-2	TRBV4-3	few	TGCGCCAGCAGCCAAGAGTCAGGGGTTTTGGCCTATGGCTACACCTTC	CASSQESGVLAYGYTF
TRBD1	TRBJ1-2	TRBV7-2	-	TGTGCCAGCAGTTCCCCCGGGACAGGTGCTAACTATGGCTACACCTTC	CASSSPGTGANYGYTF
TRBD2	TRBJ2-5	TRBV19	-	TGTGCCAGTATTGCGGTAGCGGGTGAGACCCAGTACTTC	CASIAVAGETQYF
TRBD1	TRBJ2-4	TRBV2	-	TGTGCCAGCCGGGACAGGGACGACATTCAGTACTTC	CASRDRDDIQYF
-	TRBJ2-7	TRBV11-2	-	TGTGCCAGCAGCTTAGTAGGGGGAATCTACGAGCAGTACTTC	CASSLVGGIYEQYF
-	TRBJ1-1	TRBV6-6	-	TGTGCCAGCAGTTACTCGACTGACAGGACGAACACTGAAGCTTTCTTT	CASSYSTDRTNTEAFF
-	TRBJ1-2	TRBV6-1	many	TGTGCCAGCAGTGAATATCAAAGTGGTGGCTACACCTTC	CASSEYQSGGYTF
-	TRBJ1-5	TRBV7-2	-	TGTGCCAGCAGCTTATTGGAGGGGGGGTCTAGCAATCAGCCCCAGCATTTT	CASSLLEGGSSNQPQHF
TRBD1	TRBJ2-2	TRBV10-3	-	TGTGCCATCAGTGAGAAAGTGGACAGGGCTGGCACCGGGGAGCTGTTTTTT	CAISEKVDRAGTGELFF
TRBD1	TRBJ1-2	TRBV12-3/TRBV12-4	-	TGTGCCAGCAGTCCAAGGACAGGGGCCTTTGGCTACACCTTC	CASSPRTGAFGYTF
TRBD1	TRBJ1-5	TRBV24-1	many	TGTGCCACCAGTGAAGGACAGGGAAGGTATCAGCCCCAGCATTTT	CATSEGQGRYQPQHF
-	TRBJ2-5	TRBV19	-	TGTGCCGGGGGTGGGACGGAGACCCAGTACTTC	CAGGGTETQYF
-	TRBJ1-6	TRBV11-2	many	TGTGCCAGCAGCCCAGGGTCTCGGGCGGGTAATTCACCCCTCCACTTT	CASSPGSRAGNSPLHF
-	TRBJ1-4	TRBV29-1	many	TGCAGCGCTGGGAATGGAAATGAAAAACTGTTTTTT	CSAGNGNEKLFF
TRBD1	TRBJ1-2	TRBV7-2	-	TGTGCCAGCAGCCAGAGCCGGGACAGGGAAAGAGGCTACACCTTC	CASSQSRDRERGYTF
-	TRBJ1-6	TRBV19	-	TGTGCCAGTAATGGGGTGGCAGGAGTTCCAACCTCCTATAATTCACCCCTCCACTTT	CASNGVAGVPTSYNSPLHF
TRBD1	TRBJ1-2	TRBV6-6	few	TGTGCCAGCAGTGACAGGACAGGGGGCGCGTGGTATGGCTACACCTTC	CASSDRTGGAWYGYTF
TRBD2	TRBJ2-5	TRBV20-1	-	TGCAGTGGGACTAGCGGGGAACAAGAGACCCAGTACTTC	CSGTSGEQETQYF
-	TRBJ1-5	TRBV7-2	-	TGTGCCAGCAGCTTAGGAGGGTCGGGTGGCAATCAGCCCCAGCATTTT	CASSLGGSGGNQPQHF
-	TRBJ2-2	TRBV5-1	-	TGCGCCAGCAGCTCCCCTTACACCGGGGAGCTGTTTTTT	CASSSPYTGELFF
TRBD1	TRBJ2-7	TRBV19	-	TGTGCCAGTAGTATTGCGACAGGGGCGACCTACGAGCAGTACTTC	CASSIATGATYEQYF
TRBD1	TRBJ1-1	TRBV19	many	TGTGCCAGTAGTCGACAGGGAGCTAGCACTGAAGCTTTCTTT	CASSRQGASTEAFF
TRBD1	TRBJ1-2	TRBV19	few	TGTGCCAGTAGTCTTTGGGGGACAGGGGGGGAATATGGCTACACCTTC	CASSLWGTGGEYGYTF
TRBD2	TRBJ2-7	TRBV19	-	TGTGCCAGTGCTCTATCTAGCGGGGGTTCATACGAGCAGTACTTC	CASALSSGGSYEQYF
TRBD1	TRBJ1-1	TRBV7-8	few	TGTGCCAGCAGCAGGACAGGGGGCGCCTTGACTGAAGCTTTCTTT	CASSRTGGALTEAFF
-	TRBJ2-7	TRBV5-6	many	TGTGCCAGCAGCGGAACGTTGTCCAAGCAGTACTTC	CASSGTLSKQYF
-	TRBJ1-2	TRBV7-9	many	TGTGCCAGCAGCCGTGACAGTCATGGCTACACCTTC	CASSRDSHGYTF
-	TRBJ1-2	TRBV19	-	TGTGCCAGTAAAGGGAGCCAAATACCTCTCTGGGGCTACACCTTC	CASKGSQIPLWGYTF
TRBD1	TRBJ2-5	TRBV5-1	-	TGCGCCAGCAGCTCCGCAGGGGCAGGGGGCAAAGAGACCCAGTACTTC	CASSSAGAGGKETQYF
-	TRBJ1-6	TRBV6-5	-	TGTGCCAGCAGTTACTCAGCACAGAATTCACCCCTCCACTTT	CASSYSAQNSPLHF
TRBD1	TRBJ1-6	TRBV19	-	TGTGCCAGTAGTCTAGGGGGACAGGGTCGCTCACCCCTCCACTTT	CASSLGGQGRSPLHF
TRBD1	TRBJ1-2	TRBV7-2	many	TGTGCCAGCACCCTTCCGTACAGGGGGAATGGCTACACCTTC	CASTLPYRGNGYTF
-	TRBJ2-2	TRBV19	many	TGTGCCAGTAGAAAGGGTATGACCGGGGAGCTGTTTTTT	CASRKGMTGELFF
TRBD1	TRBJ1-4	TRBV6-5	few	TGTGCCAGCAGTTACTCGGGCCGTGGGACAGGGATGGAAAAACTGTTTTTT	CASSYSGRGTGMEKLFF
-	TRBJ1-2	TRBV5-1	many	TGCGCCAGCAGCCTCCACCAGAAGACGGAACTCTATGGCTACACCTTC	CASSLHQKTELYGYTF
-	TRBJ1-1	TRBV3-1	-	TGTGCCAGCAGCCATCACCCCGATTCGAGTGAAGCTTTCTTT	CASSHHPDSSEAFF
-	TRBJ1-5	TRBV7-2	few	TGTGCCAGCAGCGAGCAAAAAGGGAGTGACACTAGCAATCAGCCCCAGCATTTT	CASSEQKGSDTSNQPQHF
-	TRBJ2-1	TRBV10-3	-	TGTGCCATCATAAGGGGGGACTCCTACAATGAGCAGTTCTTC	CAIIRGDSYNEQFF
-	TRBJ2-5	TRBV5-1	many	TGCGCCAGCAGCTGGCCCCAGGGAGGACAAGAGACCCAGTACTTC	CASSWPQGGQETQYF
-	TRBJ1-5	TRBV19	few	TGTGCCAGTACCCCGGAGGCAGGGACTTTGAAGCCCCAGCATTTT	CASTPEAGTLKPQHF
-	TRBJ1-1	TRBV19	few	TGTGCCAGTATAAACACTGAAGCTTTCTTT	CASINTEAFF
-	TRBJ2-5	TRBV20-1	many	TGCAGTGCTAGAGATGGGGTATCGGTTGAGGGGACCCAGTACTTC	CSARDGVSVEGTQYF
TRBD1	TRBJ2-7	TRBV7-9	many	TGTGCCAGCAGCCCACCGGGACAGGGAGCCGAGCAGTACTTC	CASSPPGQGAEQYF
-	TRBJ1-1	TRBV19	many	TGTGCCAGTAGTAGGCTCGACGCTGAAGCTTTCTTT	CASSRLDAEAFF
TRBD1	TRBJ1-1	TRBV20-1	-	TGCAGTGCCAATCCCGGGACAGGGGGCACTGAAGCTTTCTTT	CSANPGTGGTEAFF
-	TRBJ1-5	TRBV24-1	few	TGTGCCAGCAGCCAAGATCCCGACGGTTATAGCAATCAGCCCCAGCATTTT	CASSQDPDGYSNQPQHF